These T cell receptor beta chains were read from a single sample in a study of blood T cell repertoires in COVID-19. This table comes from immunoSEQ multiplex PCR, and its TCRdb copy is limited to in-frame clones, with some not included. The data show some 320,000 clones, with roughly 90% seen just once and 2% to 3% held by the top ten. The specimen was PBMCs or T cells enriched from blood (not recorded which). These TCRs come from a man between 60 and 75 years old who had recovered from COVID-19. CDR3s leave out the opening cysteine and the closing phenylalanine or tryptophan. Each record gives: J gene, V gene, CDR3 length, CDR3 protein.

J gene: TRBJ1-1
V gene: TRBV27
CDR3 length: 13
CDR3 protein: ASSLKTGIWTEAF

J gene: TRBJ1-6
V gene: TRBV19
CDR3 length: 10
CDR3 protein: ASSFKNSPLH

J gene: TRBJ2-5
V gene: TRBV6-5
CDR3 length: 13
CDR3 protein: ASSYSLAEQETQY

J gene: TRBJ2-1
V gene: TRBV27
CDR3 length: 14
CDR3 protein: ASSLSSREGLGEQF

J gene: TRBJ1-2
V gene: TRBV6-5
CDR3 length: 13
CDR3 protein: ASSYSNNRESGYT

J gene: TRBJ2-1
V gene: TRBV9
CDR3 length: 11
CDR3 protein: ASSVGGSNEQF

J gene: TRBJ1-2
V gene: TRBV4-1
CDR3 length: 12
CDR3 protein: ASSQFGGLYGYT

J gene: TRBJ1-1
V gene: TRBV6-6
CDR3 length: 12
CDR3 protein: ASIRQGSNTEAF

J gene: TRBJ2-7
V gene: TRBV9
CDR3 length: 13
CDR3 protein: ASSNRDRGLDEQY

J gene: TRBJ2-7
V gene: TRBV10-3
CDR3 length: 12
CDR3 protein: AISGRTTGSEQY

J gene: TRBJ2-7
V gene: TRBV6-1
CDR3 length: 13
CDR3 protein: ASSDYRDGPYEQY

J gene: TRBJ2-7
V gene: TRBV6-7
CDR3 length: 12
CDR3 protein: ASSRTQGSDEQY

J gene: TRBJ1-1
V gene: TRBV12-5
CDR3 length: 13
CDR3 protein: ASGLSQGRVTEAF

J gene: TRBJ1-2
V gene: TRBV15
CDR3 length: 13
CDR3 protein: ATSRDMGGNYGYT

J gene: TRBJ2-2
V gene: TRBV12-3/TRBV12-4
CDR3 length: 11
CDR3 protein: ASSLRRTGELF

J gene: TRBJ2-1
V gene: TRBV19
CDR3 length: 9
CDR3 protein: ASTLYGEQF

J gene: TRBJ2-3
V gene: TRBV3-1/TRBV3-2
CDR3 length: 17
CDR3 protein: ASSPRPPSGGAGTDTQY

J gene: TRBJ1-6
V gene: TRBV6-6
CDR3 length: 12
CDR3 protein: ASSYVNKNSPLH

J gene: TRBJ2-5
V gene: TRBV9
CDR3 length: 14
CDR3 protein: ASSVSSGLVQETQY

J gene: TRBJ2-7
V gene: TRBV29-1
CDR3 length: 12
CDR3 protein: SVVYRAHSYEQY

J gene: TRBJ1-1
V gene: TRBV5-1
CDR3 length: 13
CDR3 protein: ASSQLGQGNTEAF

J gene: TRBJ1-4
V gene: TRBV28
CDR3 length: 11
CDR3 protein: AAYSATNEKLF

J gene: TRBJ2-1
V gene: TRBV7-9
CDR3 length: 14
CDR3 protein: ASSSISMGSYNEQF

J gene: TRBJ1-1
V gene: TRBV7-3
CDR3 length: 12
CDR3 protein: ASSSQGQNTEAF

J gene: TRBJ1-6
V gene: TRBV6-4
CDR3 length: 12
CDR3 protein: ASSAQGNNSPLH

J gene: TRBJ1-5
V gene: TRBV27
CDR3 length: 10
CDR3 protein: ASRTGFQPQH

J gene: TRBJ2-7
V gene: TRBV3-1/TRBV3-2
CDR3 length: 15
CDR3 protein: ASSQDYVLAGSYEQY

J gene: TRBJ1-3
V gene: TRBV28
CDR3 length: 12
CDR3 protein: ASSLSRGGNTIY

J gene: TRBJ2-7
V gene: TRBV5-1
CDR3 length: 14
CDR3 protein: ASSWGRLAVVYEQY

J gene: TRBJ1-1
V gene: TRBV12-3/TRBV12-4
CDR3 length: 10
CDR3 protein: ASRTRGPEAF

J gene: TRBJ2-1
V gene: TRBV11-3
CDR3 length: 13
CDR3 protein: ASSITGGADNEQF

J gene: TRBJ2-3
V gene: TRBV12-1
CDR3 length: 16
CDR3 protein: ASSFPRVSGGITDTQY

J gene: TRBJ1-5
V gene: TRBV3-1/TRBV3-2
CDR3 length: 12
CDR3 protein: ASSQVAGLQPQH

J gene: TRBJ1-1
V gene: TRBV27
CDR3 length: 14
CDR3 protein: ASSLIQGVYGTEAF

J gene: TRBJ1-2
V gene: TRBV6-2/TRBV6-3
CDR3 length: 18
CDR3 protein: ASSYSKWGQRLRIDYGYT

J gene: TRBJ2-2
V gene: TRBV7-9
CDR3 length: 14
CDR3 protein: ASILPAGLPPGELF

J gene: TRBJ2-7
V gene: TRBV7-8
CDR3 length: 10
CDR3 protein: ASAPGRDEQY

J gene: TRBJ1-6
V gene: TRBV6-5
CDR3 length: 12
CDR3 protein: ATGRSSYNSPLH

J gene: TRBJ2-1
V gene: TRBV10-3
CDR3 length: 16
CDR3 protein: AISESRVAGGYYNEQF

J gene: TRBJ1-2
V gene: TRBV12-3/TRBV12-4
CDR3 length: 11
CDR3 protein: ASGHRTGDGYT

J gene: TRBJ2-5
V gene: TRBV18
CDR3 length: 17
CDR3 protein: ASSSRTSGRVQRQETQY

J gene: TRBJ1-3
V gene: TRBV19
CDR3 length: 10
CDR3 protein: ASTGHGNTIY

J gene: TRBJ2-2
V gene: TRBV4-2
CDR3 length: 13
CDR3 protein: ASSQDTGTPGELF

J gene: TRBJ1-4
V gene: TRBV25-1
CDR3 length: 13
CDR3 protein: ASSEYGRGNEKLF

J gene: TRBJ1-1
V gene: TRBV30
CDR3 length: 13
CDR3 protein: AWSVKAGENTEAF